What follows are 18 T cell receptor beta chains derived from one specimen sequenced in a study of blood T cell repertoires in COVID-19. Profiling relied on immunoSEQ multiplex PCR, and the TCRdb table lists in-frame clones only, not all of them. The repertoire has tens of thousands of clones, about 87% of them found once; the top ten carry 8.5% to 9.5%. Sequencing used peripheral blood. These receptors were taken from a human donor in a cohort sampled during active COVID-19.

The chain couples TRBV18 to TRBJ1-3, with TRBD1 identical over 7 bases. Germline trimming cut 6 bases from V and 2 bases from J; bases unmatched to any gene: 7. The CDR3 sequence is 15 residues long. Germline V gene sequence: CDR1 KGHSH, CDR2 LQKENI. This chain's CDR3 is CASSPGQAPGNTIYF. Written as DNA, the CDR3 is TGTGCCAGCTCGCCCGGACAGGCTCCTGGAAACACCATATATTTT.

The V and J genes are TRBV4-1 and TRBJ2-5; 10 bases are a match to TRBD2. The germline V gene has CDR1 MGHRA and CDR2 YSYEKL. The CDR3 contains 17 residues. V dropped 2 bases and J dropped 0; count of bases not matched to a gene: 6. In DNA form, the CDR3 reads TGCGCCAGCAGCCAACCTGGACTAGCGGCCAACCAAGAGACCCAGTACTTC. This codes for CASSQPGLAANQETQYF.

The rearrangement uses TRBV5-4 and TRBJ2-7; D perhaps matches TRBD2 (6 bases). Germline V gives CDR1 SGHNT, CDR2 YYREEE (reference sequence). The ends were cut back, 0 bases at V and 2 bases at J, with 24 bases in the middle. This CDR3 has 19 residues. CDR3 in DNA: TGTGCCAGCAGCTTGGCCGGAGGCCGTGGACGGGGACTGACCTACGAGCAGTACTTC. Encoded protein: CASSLAGGRGRGLTYEQYF.

This rearrangement joins TRBV2 to TRBJ1-2; no reliable D call. Trimming removed 10 bases from V and 7 bases from J, with 22 bases in between. The CDR3 has 14 amino acids. The germline CDR1 and CDR2 sequences are SNHLY and FYNNEI. The CDR3, as DNA: TGTGCCACCCGGTTTGAGGGTGGGGTAGGTGGCTACACCTTC. This gives the protein CATRFEGGVGGYTF. Full variable domain (outside the CDR3, taken from reference TRBV2 and TRBJ1-2): EPEVTQTPSHQVTQMGQEVILRCVPISNHLYFYWYRQILGQKVEFLVSFYNNEISEKSEIFDDQFSVERPDGSNFTLKIRSTKLEDSAMYFCATRFEGGVGGYTFGSGTRLTVV.

J is TRBJ1-2 and V is TRBV5-1; the D is unclear. The CDR3 contains 14 residues. CDR1 and CDR2 from the germline V gene are SGHRS and YFSETQ. Trimming left V 2 bases short and J 11 bases short, with 19 bases between. The CDR3 is CASSFEGGSPSYTF. The CDR3 nucleotides are TGCGCCAGCAGCTTCGAGGGAGGCTCCCCCTCGTACACCTTC. Full variable domain (remainder filled in from reference TRBV5-1 and TRBJ1-2): KAGVTQTPRYLIKTRGQQVTLSCSPISGHRSVSWYQQTPGQGLQFLFEYFSETQRNKGNFPGRFSGRQFSNSRSEMNVSTLELGDSALYLCASSFEGGSPSYTFGSGTRLTVV.

The chain couples TRBV19 to TRBJ2-7; D unresolved. The length of the CDR3 is 16 residues. Trimming removed 2 bases at V and 0 bases at J, with 14 bases between. CDR1 LNHDA and CDR2 SQIVND come from the germline V gene (reference sequence). CDR3: CASSISPSLSSYEQYF. The CDR3 DNA reads as TGTGCCAGTAGTATATCGCCTAGTCTGAGCTCCTACGAGCAGTACTTC. The variable domain in full, completed from reference TRBV19 and TRBJ2-7, reads DGGITQSPKYLFRKEGQNVTLSCEQNLNHDAMYWYRQDPGQGLRLIYYSQIVNDFQKGDIAEGYSVSREKKESFPLTVTSAQKNPTAFYLCASSISPSLSSYEQYFGPGTRLTVT.

This sequence joins TRBV3-1 (or the pseudogene TRBV3-2) and TRBJ2-3, with a possible D match to TRBD2 (5 bases). From germline, CDR1 is LGHDT and CDR2 YNNKEL (reference sequence). V was clipped by 6 bases and J by 3 bases, with 16 bases between them. The CDR3 runs 15 residues. The CDR3 loop reads CASRRTSDATDTQYF. In DNA form, the CDR3 reads TGTGCCAGCAGGCGGACTTCTGATGCAACAGATACGCAGTATTTT.

The chain is built from TRBV27 and TRBJ1-5, with D perhaps matching TRBD1 (5 bases). Germline V CDR1 and CDR2: MNHEY, SMNVEV (reference sequence). The CDR3 is 14 residues long. The V and J ends lost 4 bases and 6 bases respectively, with 13 bases between them. The CDR3 sequence is CASSWGGFGQPQHF. In DNA form, the CDR3 reads TGTGCCAGCAGTTGGGGCGGTTTTGGTCAGCCCCAGCATTTT.

The count of this clone is one. The chain couples TRBV27 to TRBJ1-5; 7 nucleotides match TRBD1. This CDR3 is built from 15 residues. The germline CDR1 and CDR2 sequences are MNHEY and SMNVEV (reference sequence). The V and J ends lost 3 bases and 0 bases, in that order; junction bases with no gene match: 2. The CDR3 coding sequence is TGTGCCAGCAGTTTCCAGGGGGATAGCAATCAGCCCCAGCATTTT. Translation gives CASSFQGDSNQPQHF.

The chain uses TRBV23-1 and TRBJ2-7; D is possibly TRBD2 (5 bases). TRBV23-1 falls under the ORF class, with uncertain function. Between the trimmed V and J ends, which lost 6 bases and 0 bases, there was a span of 15 bases. The CDR3 totals 15 residues. The CDR3 is CASRHAGSGSYEQYF. In DNA, the CDR3 is TGCGCCAGCAGGCACGCGGGTTCTGGCTCCTACGAGCAGTACTTC.

The J gene is TRBJ1-1, the V gene TRBV12-5; TRBD1 aligns across 8 bases. There are 15 residues in the CDR3. V lost 5 bases and J lost 3; bases outside the gene matches: 8. Germline V gene data show CDR1 as LGHNT and CDR2 as FRNRAP. CDR3 nucleotide sequence: TGTGCTAGTGGTCGACCCCCGACAGGGGACACTGAAGCTTTCTTT. Protein product: CASGRPPTGDTEAFF.

V usage is TRBV28 and J usage is TRBJ2-5; 11 positions agree with TRBD2. The CDR3 spans 14 residues. Per the germline V gene, CDR1 is MDHEN and CDR2 is SYDVKM. V gave up 6 bases and J gave up 5 bases; unmatched junction bases: 5. CDR3 in DNA: TGTGCCAGCAGCCAAATAGCGGGAGGGGAGACCCAGTACTTC. Its protein product is CASSQIAGGETQYF.

The V gene is TRBV19, the J gene TRBJ1-1; 8 bases line up with TRBD1. Germline CDR1 reads LNHDA; CDR2 reads SQIVND (reference sequence). The CDR3 is 14 residues long. Unmatched junction bases numbered 5, after V lost 7 bases and J lost 1 base. The CDR3 is CASKGTGWNTEAFF. For the CDR3, the DNA is TGTGCCAGTAAAGGGACAGGCTGGAACACTGAAGCTTTCTTT.

The rearrangement links TRBV28 to TRBJ1-3; D is unresolved. Trimming removed 8 bases from V and 4 bases from J, with 6 bases in between. This CDR3 spans 11 amino acids. Germline V CDR1 and CDR2: MDHEN, SYDVKM. The CDR3 here is CASSLGNTIYF. Here the CDR3 DNA reads TGTGCCAGCTCCTTGGGAAACACCATATATTTT.

This chain joins TRBV3-1 (or the pseudogene TRBV3-2) and TRBJ2-1, with 9 nucleotides matching TRBD2. There are 17 residues in the CDR3. Germline CDR1 LGHDT, CDR2 YNNKEL (reference sequence). V trimming: 1 base; J trimming: 4 bases; junction bases outside the gene matches: 8. Written as DNA, the CDR3 is TGTGCCAGCAGCCAAGTTCTGGGACTAGCCCCTTACAATGAGCAGTTCTTC. Translated, it gives CASSQVLGLAPYNEQFF.

This chain uses TRBV5-3 with TRBJ1-4; no clear D gene. TRBV5-3 is noted as an ORF with a role that remains uncertain. V lost 4 bases and J lost 7, with 26 bases in between. The CDR3 is 18 residues long. CDR3 loop: CARSGEVSINQRIEKLFF. The DNA for the CDR3 is TGTGCCAGAAGCGGGGAGGTCAGTATCAACCAAAGGATTGAAAAACTGTTTTTT.

The chain couples TRBV27 to TRBJ1-5; TRBD1 matches 7 bases. This CDR3 is 16 amino acids long. Losses at the gene ends were 5 bases for V and 1 base for J; bases not matched to a gene: 8. CDR1 is MNHEY, CDR2 SMNVEV, per germline (reference sequence). The CDR3 coding sequence is TGTGCCAGCAGTGCTACAGGGGCCGGGAGCAATCAGCCCCAGCATTTT. Its translation: CASSATGAGSNQPQHF.

The genes are TRBV19 and TRBJ2-3; 7 positions agree with TRBD1. In germline, CDR1 is LNHDA, CDR2 SQIVND (reference sequence). This CDR3 has 14 residues. V lost 9 bases to trimming and J lost 1 base; unmatched junction nucleotides: 7. This chain's CDR3 is CASETGQGTDTQYF. CDR3 coding DNA: TGTGCCAGCGAGACAGGACAGGGCACAGATACGCAGTATTTT.